This T cell receptor beta chain was documented in a study of T cells in Graves' hyperthyroidism and ophthalmopathy. Study conclusions and caveats: Through a model of 13 V-J features, ophthalmopathy was separated from stable hyperthyroidism. Most clonotypes that expanded in the thyroid above 0.001 also showed up in blood.

The sample holds a few counts of this clonotype. Its antigen is as yet unknown. Orbital computed tomography and thyroid ultrasound, together with serum TRAb and thyroxine and clinical symptoms, were used for diagnoses. Template material for amplifying TCR beta CDR3 regions consisted of RNA transcripts. First-round RT-PCR of the TCR CDR3 relied on the HTBI primer set. One entry per CDR3 protein results from TCRdb running MiXCR on the multiplex PCR reads. The sample holds 500,000 to 650,000 distinct CDR3 sequences, over 45% seen once. CDR1 is SGHNT, CDR2 YYREEE, per germline (reference sequence). The CDR3 totals 16 residues. V was pared by 5 bases and J by 4 bases, with 12 bases of the junction left unmatched.

The sample taken for sequencing was peripheral blood or thyroid tissue (not recorded which). This rearrangement joins TRBV5-4 to TRBJ1-5; 7 nucleotides agree with TRBD1. This receptor was obtained from an adult woman with Graves' disease, either hyperthyroidism or ophthalmopathy (not recorded which). CDR3 sequence: CASRKDRALQNQPQHF. Written as DNA, the CDR3 is TGTGCCAGCAGGAAAGACAGGGCACTACAAAATCAGCCCCAGCATTTT. The whole variable domain, remainder taken from reference TRBV5-4 and TRBJ1-5, is ETGVTQSPTHLIKTRGQQVTLRCSSQSGHNTVSWYQQALGQGPQFIFQYYREEENGRGNFPPRFSGLQFPNYSSELNVNALELDDSALYLCASRKDRALQNQPQHFGDGTRLSIL.